The 20 T cell receptor beta chains reported below all come from one sample, sequenced in a study of T cell responses to AZD1222 COVID-19 vaccine. TCRdb's table, derived via immunoSEQ multiplex PCR, lists solely in-frame clones and lacks some. The data show some 120,000 clones, approximately 91% seen once. The starting material was peripheral blood, obtained 28 days after the second AZD1222 dose. The source is an adult who received the AZD1222 COVID-19 vaccine.

The CDR3 is CASSTTSLDQQYF. CDR3 DNA sequence: TGTGCCAGCAGCACGACTAGCTTGGACCAGCAGTACTTC. V is TRBV27 and J is TRBJ2-7; 7 nucleotides align to TRBD2. Germline-derived CDR1 and CDR2 are MNHEY and SMNVEV (reference sequence). Unmatched junction bases numbered 10, after V lost 6 bases and J lost 8 bases. The CDR3 has 13 amino acids.

The chain recombines TRBV7-3 with TRBJ1-2, with a possible D match to TRBD1 (6 bases). Germline-derived CDR1 and CDR2 are SGHTA and FQGTGA. Trimming took off 10 bases at V and 7 bases at J, with 28 bases between the two ends. This CDR3 spans 16 amino acids. The CDR3 region has the DNA TGTGCCACCGCCAGCAGCCCACAGGGATATGCGAGTGGCTACACCTTC. Translation: CATASSPQGYASGYTF.

The chain recombines TRBV9 with TRBJ2-2; 7 nucleotides align to TRBD2. CDR1 SGDLS and CDR2 YYNGEE come from the germline V gene. The CDR3 is made up of 15 amino acids. V lost 4 bases to trimming and J lost 2 bases; unmatched junction nucleotides: 5. Written as DNA, the CDR3 is TGTGCCAGCAGCTCCTGGGAGGGAAACACCGGGGAGCTGTTTTTT. Translating gives CASSSWEGNTGELFF.

The chain has TRBV11-3 and TRBJ1-2; D uncertain. Germline CDR1 and CDR2: SGHNT and YENEEA. CDR3 length equals 14 residues. Trimming removed 1 base from V and 2 bases from J, with 8 bases in between. The CDR3 protein is CASSLVGGNYGYTF. The CDR3 DNA follows: TGTGCCAGCAGCTTAGTTGGAGGGAACTATGGCTACACCTTC.

The chain joins TRBV25-1 to TRBJ1-2; D call uncertain. Per the germline V gene, CDR1 is MGHDK and CDR2 is SYGVNS. V lost 4 bases, J lost 2 bases, and 2 bases lay in between. The CDR3 has 11 residues. The CDR3 DNA reads TGTGCCAGCAGTGTGAACTATGGCTACACCTTC. It is translated as CASSVNYGYTF.

In its sample, this clone was seen a few times. The V and J genes are TRBV10-3 and TRBJ2-7; maybe TRBD2 (6 bases). The CDR3 contains 14 residues. V lost 10 bases, J lost 0 bases, and 16 bases lay in between. Germline-derived CDR1 and CDR2 are ENHRY and SYGVKD. The CDR3 spells CATKGLPSSYEQYF. As DNA, the CDR3 is TGTGCCACCAAGGGACTTCCGAGCTCCTACGAGCAGTACTTC.

The chain is built from TRBV10-1 and TRBJ2-1; 7 bases map to TRBD2. The CDR3 totals 15 residues. V was pared by 4 bases and J by 3 bases, with 6 bases of the junction left unmatched. The germline CDR1 and CDR2 sequences are WNHNN and SYGVQD (reference sequence). CDR3 nucleotide sequence: TGCGCCAGCAGTGTCTCGGGCGGGAGCTACAATGAGCAGTTCTTC. It specifies CASSVSGGSYNEQFF.

This sequence joins TRBV4-3 and TRBJ2-1; TRBD2 agrees at 9 bases. From germline, CDR1 is LGHNA and CDR2 YSLEER. This CDR3 is 17 amino acids long. V trimming: 0 bases; J trimming: 4 bases; junction bases outside the gene matches: 7. The DNA of the CDR3 is TGCGCCAGCAGCCAAGATCACCCAGCGGGGGGTTACAATGAGCAGTTCTTC. Its translation is CASSQDHPAGGYNEQFF.

The gene calls are TRBV6-2 or TRBV6-3 and TRBJ1-1; D remains ambiguous. The germline V and J ends were trimmed by 4 bases and 1 base, with 4 bases remaining between them. This CDR3 has 12 residues. Germline-derived CDR1 and CDR2 are MNHEY and SVGEGT. DNA for the CDR3: TGTGCCAGCAGTTTAAAGAACACTGAAGCTTTCTTT. Amino acids: CASSLKNTEAFF.

The rearrangement uses TRBV6-2 or TRBV6-3 and TRBJ1-1, with D unresolved. The CDR3 runs 16 residues. V dropped 2 bases and J dropped 1 base, with 14 bases sitting between them. Germline V gene lookup returns CDR1 MNHEY and CDR2 SVGEGT. CDR3 nucleotide sequence: TGTGCCAGCAGTTACGCGGTCAGGACCGGGAACACTGAAGCTTTCTTT. Translation gives CASSYAVRTGNTEAFF.

The chain recombines TRBV27 with TRBJ1-6; the D gene is possibly TRBD1 (6 bases). The CDR3 spans 16 residues. CDR1 is MNHEY and CDR2 is SMNVEV in the germline V gene (reference sequence). Trimming shortened V by 3 bases and J by 9 bases, and 18 bases separated the two germline ends. The CDR3 sequence is CASSLGSGGLSSPLHF. The CDR3 region has the DNA TGTGCCAGCAGTTTGGGGAGCGGGGGGCTGAGTTCACCCCTCCACTTT.

The chain employs TRBV11-2 and TRBJ1-6; TRBD1 might be the D (6 bases). V lost 1 base and J lost 9, with 10 bases in between. The CDR3 is 14 residues long. Germline values: CDR1 SGHAT, CDR2 FQNNGV. CDR3 nucleotides: TGTGCCAGCAGCTTAGGACAGGAATTTTCACCCCTCCACTTT. Its translation: CASSLGQEFSPLHF.

The chain recombines TRBV28 with TRBJ1-2, with TRBD1 as a possible D gene (5 bases). The germline V gene has CDR1 MDHEN and CDR2 SYDVKM. The CDR3 length is 15 residues. Trimming left V 0 bases short and J 3 bases short, with 11 bases between. The CDR3 loop is CASSLWFQGDYGYTF. The DNA of the CDR3 is TGTGCCAGCAGTTTATGGTTCCAGGGTGACTATGGCTACACCTTC.

The genes are TRBV5-8 and TRBJ2-7, with 10 bases that match TRBD2. Germline trimming cut 2 bases from V and 7 bases from J; bases unmatched to any gene: 3. CDR1 is SGHTS and CDR2 is YDEGEE in the germline V gene. The CDR3 runs 13 residues. In DNA form, the CDR3 reads TGTGCCAGCAGCTTCCTAGCGGGGGTTGAGCAGTACTTC. Translating gives CASSFLAGVEQYF.

The chain uses TRBV30 and TRBJ1-2; weak D call: TRBD1 (5 bases). This CDR3 has 13 amino acids. Deletions cut 4 bases from V and 8 bases from J, with 17 bases between. Germline V gene data show CDR1 as GTSNPN and CDR2 as SVGIG (reference sequence). The CDR3 region has the DNA TGTGCCTGGACAAGGGTGACAGTTGGGGGCTACACCTTC. Its translation: CAWTRVTVGGYTF.

This clone showed up just a few times. The V and J genes are TRBV19 and TRBJ1-1; perhaps TRBD1 as D (5 bases). The CDR3 is 15 amino acids. The germline CDR1 and CDR2 sequences are LNHDA and SQIVND (reference sequence). V was clipped by 11 bases and J by 1 base, with 20 bases between them. The CDR3 is CASKWGKGTNTEAFF. The CDR3 nucleotides are TGTGCCTCCAAATGGGGGAAGGGAACGAACACTGAAGCTTTCTTT.

The sample holds one count of this clone. V gene TRBV6-6 combines with J gene TRBJ2-2; possibly TRBD1 for D (6 bases). The germline CDR1 and CDR2 sequences are MNHNY and SVGAGI (reference sequence). Trimming took 6 bases from V and 1 from J, leaving 12 bases between them. The CDR3 sequence is 15 residues long. The CDR3 DNA sequence: TGTGCCAGCAGCACCGGGACATTGAACACCGGGGAGCTGTTTTTT. Its protein product is CASSTGTLNTGELFF.

This chain joins TRBV21-1 and TRBJ1-1; the D call in the table, TRBD1, was not verified against the DNA. TRBV21-1 corresponds to a pseudogene. The CDR3 totals 12 residues. CDR3 amino acids: CASNNRGLGAFF. CDR3 bases: TGTGCCAGCAACAACAGGGGGCTTGGGGCTTTCTTT.

The rearrangement uses TRBV28 and TRBJ1-4, with a weak D call TRBD1 (5 bases). From germline, CDR1 is MDHEN and CDR2 SYDVKM. V shed 6 bases and J shed 5 bases, with 13 bases lying between them. CDR3 size: 14 residues. In DNA form, the CDR3 reads TGTGCCAGCAGCCCCGAGGACATCAATGAAAAACTGTTTTTT. Its protein product is CASSPEDINEKLFF.

The chain recombines TRBV4-1 with TRBJ1-5, with 7 nucleotides matching TRBD1. The CDR3 is 16 amino acids. Germline V gene sequence: CDR1 MGHRA, CDR2 YSYEKL. With 4 bases clipped from V and 2 bases from J, the junction kept 8 bases outside the gene matches. The CDR3 DNA reads as TGCGCCAGCAGCCTCCGACAGGGTCGGGGCAATCAGCCCCAGCATTTT. This gives the protein CASSLRQGRGNQPQHF.